Here is one T cell receptor beta chain with its context. Its antigen remains unidentified. V shed 11 bases, J shed 8 bases, and the junction held 14 bases outside the gene matches. The CDR3 has 14 residues. Per germline, CDR1 ENHRY and CDR2 SYGVKD. The record originates from a study of PD-1 blockade in classical Hodgkin lymphoma. Study-level results: By C4D1 there was a significant rise in CD4+ TCR diversity but not in CD8+ TCR diversity. Prior to therapy, complete responders displayed diversity much like that of newly diagnosed patients. Anyone who began nivolumab under 1 year after ASCT was excluded.

Assay used: immunoSEQ multiplex PCR; TCRdb lists only in-frame clones, some missing. The sample includes approximately 99,000 clones, 81% of them seen just once. In every patient, relapse followed autologous stem cell transplantation, while exposure to brentuximab vedotin differed. The TCR was taken from a human donor with classical Hodgkin lymphoma. This specimen consisted of peripheral blood mononuclear cells (PBMCs), obtained before the second cycle of nivolumab. This chain joins TRBV10-3 and TRBJ1-4, with 7 positions matching TRBD1. The CDR3 DNA follows: TGTGCCGCCTCGGCAGGGACAGTGGTCGAAAAACTGTTTTTT. Its translation: CAASAGTVVEKLFF.